The 23 T cell receptor beta chains below come from one sample, sequenced in a study of blood T cell repertoires in COVID-19. TCRdb's table, derived via immunoSEQ multiplex PCR, lists solely in-frame clones and lacks some. The sample contains 45,000 to 55,000 clones, 80% to 90% of which appear only once. The material sequenced was peripheral blood. The receptors here all came from a human donor in a cohort sampled during active COVID-19.

The gene calls are TRBV11-2 and TRBJ2-5, with 8 nucleotides matching TRBD1. Germline V lookup: CDR1 SGHAT, CDR2 FQNNGV. CDR3 length equals 15 residues. Trimming took 5 bases from V and 5 from J; bases not matched to a gene: 10. In nucleotides, the CDR3 is TGTGCCAGCAGCGGAACCGGGACAGGTCGCGAGACCCAGTACTTC. Encoded protein: CASSGTGTGRETQYF.

This clone was picked up one time. The chain joins TRBV7-9 to TRBJ2-2; TRBD2 matches 7 bases. Germline values: CDR1 SEHNR, CDR2 FQNEAQ (reference sequence). The J segment lost 0 bases and the V segment lost 5 bases, leaving 9 bases of the junction unmatched. The CDR3 contains 17 residues. The CDR3 bases are TGTGCCAGCAGCCCTGGGGGGGTGAGCACGAACACCGGGGAGCTGTTTTTT. Translated, it gives CASSPGGVSTNTGELFF.

This CDR3 reads CASGLAREHISNNEQFF. CDR3 DNA sequence: TGTGCTAGTGGTTTGGCGCGGGAACACATTTCAAACAATGAGCAGTTCTTC. The V gene is TRBV12-5, the J gene TRBJ2-1, with a tentative D call TRBD2 (6 bases). This CDR3 spans 17 amino acids. Germline assignment: CDR1 LGHNT and CDR2 FRNRAP. Trimming removed 1 base from V and 5 bases from J, with 18 bases in between.

V and J are TRBV15 and TRBJ2-3, with TRBD1 identical over 10 bases. CDR1 is LNHNV and CDR2 is YYDKDF in the germline V gene (reference sequence). The CDR3 runs to 15 residues. V trimming: 3 bases; J trimming: 3 bases; junction bases outside the gene matches: 3. The CDR3 reads CATSRTGGETDTQYF. The CDR3 DNA sequence: TGTGCCACCAGCAGGACAGGGGGCGAGACAGATACGCAGTATTTT.

The J gene is TRBJ2-7, the V gene TRBV11-1; 7 bases map to TRBD2. The CDR3 is made up of 15 amino acids. With 1 base clipped from V and 6 bases from J, the junction kept 9 bases outside the gene matches. Germline CDR1 and CDR2: SGHAT and FQDESV (reference sequence). The CDR3 DNA sequence: TGTGCCAGCAGCTTAGTGGCTAGCGGCCAAGGCGAGCAGTACTTC. Its protein product is CASSLVASGQGEQYF.

The V gene is TRBV6-1, the J gene TRBJ1-6, with D unresolved. Germline assignment: CDR1 MNHNS and CDR2 SASEGT. The CDR3 sequence is 15 residues long. V gave up 1 base and J gave up 12 bases, with 16 bases separating them. The CDR3 is CASSEDKGGRIPLHF. In nucleotides, the CDR3 is TGTGCCAGCAGTGAAGACAAGGGAGGGCGAATACCCCTCCACTTT.

The V gene is TRBV18, the J gene TRBJ1-1; D might be TRBD1 (5 bases). The CDR3 has 17 residues. Germline lookup yields CDR1 KGHSH and CDR2 LQKENI. Trimming removed 1 base from V and 9 bases from J, with 24 bases in between. DNA for the CDR3: TGTGCCAGCTCACCACTAGGTGGTGGACGGGGGTACAGGCAAGCTTTCTTT. Protein: CASSPLGGGRGYRQAFF. The whole variable domain, filled in from reference TRBV18 and TRBJ1-1, reads NAGVMQNPRHLVRRRGQEARLRCSPMKGHSHVYWYRQLPEEGLKFMVYLQKENIIDESGMPKERFSAEFPKEGPSILRIQQVVRGDSAAYFCASSPLGGGRGYRQAFFGQGTRLTVV.

The chain uses TRBV19 and TRBJ1-5; TRBD1 matches 8 bases. The V gene end was trimmed by 6 bases and the J gene end by 5 bases; junction bases not matched to a gene: 6. Germline CDR1 is LNHDA and CDR2 is SQIVND (reference sequence). The CDR3 has 14 residues. The CDR3 loop is CASSETGEDQPQHF. The CDR3 nucleotides read TGTGCCAGTAGCGAGACAGGGGAGGATCAGCCCCAGCATTTT.

The chain joins TRBV6-1 to TRBJ2-7; D call uncertain. The V gene's germline CDR1 is MNHNS and CDR2 SASEGT. This CDR3 spans 14 amino acids. The V gene lost 1 base and the J gene lost 4 bases, with 11 bases spanning the gap. The CDR3 region has the DNA TGTGCCAGCAGTGAAGGGTACAGAAGATACGAGCAGTACTTC. Its translation is CASSEGYRRYEQYF.

The rearrangement joins TRBV9 to TRBJ2-5; tentatively, D is TRBD1 (5 bases). CDR1 and CDR2 from the germline V gene are SGDLS and YYNGEE. This CDR3 is built from 14 residues. V lost 0 bases to trimming and J lost 7 bases, with 13 bases between them. CDR3 sequence (DNA): TGTGCCAGCAGCGTAGAGGGGCGGCAGCGGACCCAGTACTTC. This sequence encodes CASSVEGRQRTQYF.

This chain joins TRBV2 and TRBJ2-3; D call uncertain. The CDR3 contains 13 residues. Germline V CDR1 and CDR2: SNHLY, FYNNEI. Trimming took off 5 bases at V and 1 base at J, with 7 bases between the two ends. The CDR3 bases are TGTGCCAGCAGTCCGTCTCGCACAGATACGCAGTATTTT. It specifies CASSPSRTDTQYF.

The chain employs TRBV19 and TRBJ1-1, with 9 positions matching TRBD1. Germline CDR1 and CDR2: LNHDA and SQIVND (reference sequence). This CDR3 region has 14 residues. V lost 3 bases to trimming and J lost 6 bases; unmatched junction nucleotides: 5. DNA for the CDR3: TGTGCCAGTAGTATCGGGACAGGGAGACCTGAAGCTTTCTTT. Its protein is CASSIGTGRPEAFF.

The chain is built from TRBV2 and TRBJ2-7; maybe TRBD2 (5 bases). V dropped 6 bases and J dropped 3 bases, with 6 bases sitting between them. CDR1 SNHLY and CDR2 FYNNEI come from the germline V gene. The CDR3 is made up of 11 amino acids. The CDR3 DNA reads TGTGCCAGCAGGGACTTCTACGAGCAGTACTTC. It yields the protein CASRDFYEQYF.

The V call is TRBV5-1, the J call TRBJ2-5; D is ambiguous. V lost 4 bases, J lost 1 base, and 8 bases lay in between. The germline V gene encodes CDR1 SGHRS and CDR2 YFSETQ. The CDR3 consists of 13 residues. This chain's CDR3 is CASSPTPQETQYF. CDR3 sequence (DNA): TGCGCCAGCAGCCCGACACCCCAAGAGACCCAGTACTTC. Drawing the rest from reference TRBV5-1 and TRBJ2-5, the complete variable domain is KAGVTQTPRYLIKTRGQQVTLSCSPISGHRSVSWYQQTPGQGLQFLFEYFSETQRNKGNFPGRFSGRQFSNSRSEMNVSTLELGDSALYLCASSPTPQETQYFGPGTRLLVL.

This chain links TRBV5-6 with TRBJ2-7; D is perhaps TRBD2 (5 bases). Germline V gene data show CDR1 as SGHDT and CDR2 as YYEEEE. Between the trimmed V and J ends, which lost 1 base and 1 base, there was a span of 12 bases. This CDR3 region has 15 residues. The CDR3 DNA is TGTGCCAGCAGCTTGCCGGGAACCCAGTCCTACGAGCAGTACTTC. Its translation is CASSLPGTQSYEQYF.

The rearrangement links TRBV9 to TRBJ2-5, with D perhaps matching TRBD1 (5 bases). Germline lookup yields CDR1 SGDLS and CDR2 YYNGEE. V was shortened by 0 bases and J by 3 bases, with 9 bases between the two germline ends. There are 14 residues in the CDR3. CDR3 coding DNA: TGTGCCAGCAGCGTAGGTCCAGGGAAAGAGACCCAGTACTTC. Encoded protein: CASSVGPGKETQYF.

J is TRBJ2-5 and V is TRBV5-4, with 9 nucleotides matching TRBD1. There are 14 residues in the CDR3. V gave up 4 bases and J gave up 3 bases; unmatched junction bases: 4. CDR1 is SGHNT, CDR2 YYREEE, per germline (reference sequence). The CDR3: CASSPWDREETQYF. CDR3 sequence (DNA): TGTGCCAGCAGCCCCTGGGACAGGGAAGAGACCCAGTACTTC.

CDR3 in amino acids: CASGTLTSGPLHEQFF. CDR3 coding DNA: TGTGCTAGTGGTACCCTAACTAGCGGGCCCTTGCATGAGCAGTTCTTC. The J gene is TRBJ2-1, the V gene TRBV12-5; 9 bases map to TRBD2. The CDR3 is 16 amino acids. From germline, CDR1 is LGHNT and CDR2 FRNRAP. V lost 5 bases, J lost 8 bases, and 13 bases stayed unmatched.

The genes are TRBV5-4 and TRBJ2-7, with 8 bases identical to TRBD2. Germline CDR1 and CDR2: SGHNT and YYREEE (reference sequence). There are 15 residues in the CDR3. V lost 4 bases and J lost 3; bases outside the gene matches: 9. CDR3 in amino acids: CASSRTGSGGYEQYF. The CDR3, as DNA: TGTGCCAGCAGCCGGACCGGGAGCGGGGGCTACGAGCAGTACTTC.

J is TRBJ1-2 and V is TRBV5-1, with D hard to call. The CDR3 is 13 amino acids. Germline V gives CDR1 SGHRS, CDR2 YFSETQ. Trimming pared 7 bases from V and 0 bases from J, leaving 10 bases between. The CDR3 sequence is CASSLQSNYGYTF. The CDR3 DNA follows: TGCGCCAGCTCTTTACAGTCTAACTATGGCTACACCTTC.

The V and J genes are TRBV10-3 and TRBJ1-1, with D maybe TRBD1 (5 bases). The CDR3 loop spans 13 amino acids. From germline, CDR1 is ENHRY and CDR2 SYGVKD. Deletions cut 3 bases from V and 6 bases from J, with 11 bases between. The CDR3 nucleotides are TGTGCCATCAGTGATTACGACAGATCTGAAGCTTTCTTT. Residues: CAISDYDRSEAFF.

The chain has TRBV7-2 and TRBJ1-1; D may be TRBD1 (6 bases). Per germline, CDR1 SGHTA and CDR2 FQGNSA. V was pared by 1 base and J by 0 bases, with 12 bases between. This CDR3 spans 16 amino acids. The DNA of the CDR3 is TGTGCCAGCAGCTTAGTGGCTGACAGGTTGAACACTGAAGCTTTCTTT. Its protein is CASSLVADRLNTEAFF.

The genes are TRBV2 and TRBJ2-7, with 8 nucleotides matching TRBD1. V gave up 10 bases and J gave up 2 bases; unmatched junction bases: 10. CDR1 is SNHLY and CDR2 is FYNNEI in the germline V gene. The CDR3 contains 14 residues. The CDR3 bases are TGTGCCAACGGACGCGACAGGGGCGCCTACGAGCAGTACTTC. Its translation: CANGRDRGAYEQYF.